The 26 T cell receptor beta chains listed next were all sequenced from one sample in a study of CD8+CD57+ T cells in acquired aplastic anemia. The template used for profiling TCR beta VDJ and CDR3 was genomic DNA. TCRdb re-analysed the reads in MiXCR, keeping a single row per CDR3 protein. The table includes a few hundred thousand distinct CDR3 sequences, roughly 50% detected once. The sequenced material came from sorted CD4+, CD8+, or CD8+CD57+ T cells (not recorded which) from PBMCs. The receptors were gathered from a human donor with severe aplastic anemia or a healthy control (not recorded which).

This clonotype was observed a handful of times. The chain is built from TRBV24-1 and TRBJ2-3; D may be TRBD1 (5 bases). Germline V lookup: CDR1 KGHDR, CDR2 SFDVKD. Trimming removed 9 bases at V and 1 base at J, with 10 bases between. The CDR3 is 13 residues long. The CDR3 here is CATGTRGTDTQYF. The CDR3 coding sequence is TGTGCCACCGGCACCAGGGGCACAGATACGCAGTATTTT.

This clonotype has just a few counts. This chain uses TRBV29-1 with TRBJ2-7, with 9 bases matching TRBD1. The CDR3 covers 14 residues. With 2 bases clipped from V and 1 base from J, the junction kept 3 bases outside the gene matches. Per germline, CDR1 SQVTM and CDR2 ANQGSEA. The CDR3 DNA is TGCAGCGTTGAAAGGGGGACAGGGTCCTACGAGCAGTACTTC. This gives the protein CSVERGTGSYEQYF.

The chain combines TRBV7-2 with TRBJ2-1; 7 bases map to TRBD2. V lost 7 bases, J lost 3 bases, and 6 bases stayed unmatched. There are 14 residues in the CDR3. CDR1 is SGHTA, CDR2 FQGNSA, per germline. DNA of the CDR3: TGTGCCAGCACCACCAAGCGGGACTACAATGAGCAGTTCTTC. The encoded protein is CASTTKRDYNEQFF.

This clonotype showed up many times. The chain recombines TRBV18 with TRBJ1-6, with D hard to call. With 5 bases removed from V and 8 bases from J, the gap between germline ends came to 7 bases. Germline CDR1 KGHSH, CDR2 LQKENI. CDR3 size: 12 residues. The chain's CDR3 is CASSGGDSPLHF. As DNA, the CDR3 is TGTGCCAGCTCAGGAGGTGATTCACCCCTCCACTTT. Filled out from reference TRBV18 and TRBJ1-6, the complete variable domain reads NAGVMQNPRHLVRRRGQEARLRCSPMKGHSHVYWYRQLPEEGLKFMVYLQKENIIDESGMPKERFSAEFPKEGPSILRIQQVVRGDSAAYFCASSGGDSPLHFGNGTRLTVT.

V usage is TRBV12-3 or TRBV12-4 and J usage is TRBJ1-2; D is uncertain. There are 10 residues in the CDR3. Trimming shortened V by 11 bases and J by 4 bases, and 8 bases separated the two germline ends. This CDR3 reads CASRTYGYTF. The CDR3 nucleotides are TGTGCCTCCCGGACCTATGGCTACACCTTC.

V is TRBV19 and J is TRBJ1-5; D is possibly TRBD1 (6 bases). Germline V gives CDR1 LNHDA, CDR2 SQIVND (reference sequence). The V and J ends lost 6 bases and 4 bases respectively, with 16 bases between them. The CDR3 contains 15 residues. The CDR3 here is CASSETGSGNQPQHF. CDR3 coding DNA: TGTGCCAGTAGCGAAACAGGGTCGGGGAATCAGCCCCAGCATTTT.

This clonotype showed up many times. The V and J genes are TRBV7-9 and TRBJ2-1, with TRBD2 identical over 10 bases. The V gene end was trimmed by 5 bases and the J gene end by 4 bases; junction bases not matched to a gene: 14. The CDR3 runs 18 residues. Germline V gives CDR1 SEHNR, CDR2 FQNEAQ (reference sequence). Here the CDR3 DNA reads TGTGCCAGCAGCCCGGCGGCTAGCGGGGGAACCGGATACAATGAGCAGTTCTTC. Translating gives CASSPAASGGTGYNEQFF.

The sample holds many counts of this clonotype. The rearrangement joins TRBV15 to TRBJ1-1, with TRBD1 as a possible D gene (5 bases). V was pared by 8 bases and J by 4 bases, with 14 bases between. CDR1 and CDR2 (germline): LNHNV, YYDKDF (reference sequence). This CDR3 contains 13 residues. This CDR3 is CATGKGGVTEAFF. The DNA of the CDR3 is TGTGCCACCGGAAAAGGAGGGGTCACTGAAGCTTTCTTT.

This clonotype was recorded many times. The rearrangement links TRBV20-1 to TRBJ2-7; D is unclear. The CDR3 spans 13 residues. The germline V and J ends were trimmed by 6 bases and 1 base, with 13 bases remaining between them. Germline V gene sequence: CDR1 DFQATT, CDR2 SNEGSKA (reference sequence). CDR3 in DNA: TGCAGTGCCAACCGGGTCGTTTCCTACGAGCAGTACTTC. Its protein product is CSANRVVSYEQYF.

The chain couples TRBV7-3 to TRBJ2-5; 12 bases agree with TRBD2. CDR1 and CDR2 (germline): SGHTA, FQGTGA. The CDR3 is 18 residues long. The trim removed 5 bases at V and 3 bases at J, leaving 13 bases unmatched. CDR3 bases: TGTGCCAGCAGCCTACGGACTAGCGGGGACCTAGGGGAAGAGACCCAGTACTTC. This encodes CASSLRTSGDLGEETQYF.

As regards this clonotype: It may be a read error: a sequence one base away is much more abundant. CDR3 loop: CASGYAPRRGAGYTF. Here the CDR3 DNA reads TGTGCCAGCGGTTATGCCCCCCGACGGGGGGCTGGCTACACCTTC. The chain joins TRBV6-1 to TRBJ1-2; maybe TRBD1 (6 bases). V was trimmed by 8 bases and J by 7 bases, leaving 23 bases between them. This CDR3 spans 15 amino acids. Germline lookup yields CDR1 MNHNS and CDR2 SASEGT.

V is TRBV20-1 and J is TRBJ2-7; TRBD1 agrees at 10 bases. The V gene end was trimmed by 4 bases and the J gene end by 4 bases; junction bases not matched to a gene: 7. The CDR3 totals 14 residues. Germline CDR1 and CDR2: DFQATT and SNEGSKA (reference sequence). CDR3 coding DNA: TGCAGTGCTACTCCTCCGGGACAGGGGTACGAGCAGTACTTC. As protein: CSATPPGQGYEQYF.

With respect to this clonotype: The junction differs from germline at one of its ends, possibly a read error. The chain couples TRBV19 to TRBJ1-1; no clear D. This CDR3 has 14 amino acids. CDR1 is LNHDA and CDR2 is SQIVND in the germline V gene (reference sequence). CDR3 DNA sequence: TGTGCCAGAAGTACAGAGTTCATGGACACTGAAGCTTTCTTT. Protein: CARSTEFMDTEAFF.

The chain uses TRBV24-1 and TRBJ1-5; 11 bases are a match to TRBD1. Looked up from germline, CDR1 is KGHDR and CDR2 is SFDVKD. With V trimmed by 8 bases and J by 3 bases, 5 bases remained unmatched. CDR3 length: 15 amino acids. CDR3 bases: TGTGCCACCACCCCGGGACAGGGGGTCAATCAGCCCCAGCATTTT. This sequence encodes CATTPGQGVNQPQHF.

This clonotype was detected many times. V gene TRBV5-1 combines with J gene TRBJ2-7, with D unresolved. Germline CDR1 and CDR2: SGHRS and YFSETQ. Trimming left V 4 bases short and J 0 bases short, with 11 bases between. This CDR3 has 14 residues. CDR3 nucleotides: TGCGCCAGCAGCACATTAATTTCCTCCTACGAGCAGTACTTC. This translates into CASSTLISSYEQYF. The full variable domain, with the rest looked up from reference TRBV5-1 and TRBJ2-7, is KAGVTQTPRYLIKTRGQQVTLSCSPISGHRSVSWYQQTPGQGLQFLFEYFSETQRNKGNFPGRFSGRQFSNSRSEMNVSTLELGDSALYLCASSTLISSYEQYFGPGTRLTVT.

V gene TRBV10-3 combines with J gene TRBJ2-7, with no clear D. Deletions cut 10 bases from V and 9 bases from J, with 13 bases between. Per the germline V gene, CDR1 is ENHRY and CDR2 is SYGVKD. This CDR3 is built from 10 residues. The CDR3 sequence is CAKDPLRQYF. CDR3 nucleotide sequence: TGTGCCAAAGACCCTCTCCGGCAGTACTTC.

The chain couples TRBV29-1 to TRBJ2-5, with a weak D call TRBD1 (5 bases). Trimming removed 3 bases from V and 5 bases from J, with 16 bases in between. The CDR3 covers 14 residues. Germline V gene sequence: CDR1 SQVTM, CDR2 ANQGSEA. The CDR3 loop reads CSVEYSRVRETQYF. The CDR3 bases are TGCAGCGTTGAGTATTCCAGGGTTCGGGAGACCCAGTACTTC.

The chain recombines TRBV7-8 with TRBJ1-5, with 7 bases aligning to TRBD1. J lost 6 bases, V lost 5 bases, and 7 bases had no gene match. The CDR3 loop spans 14 amino acids. CDR1 SGHVS and CDR2 FQNEAQ come from the germline V gene. Here the CDR3 DNA reads TGTGCCAGCAGCAAGGGGGCGCTCGGTCAGCCCCAGCATTTT. Amino acid sequence: CASSKGALGQPQHF.

V and J are TRBV20-1 and TRBJ2-7, with 10 bases identical to TRBD2. V shed 5 bases, J shed 5 bases, and the junction held 12 bases outside the gene matches. Germline loops: CDR1 DFQATT, CDR2 SNEGSKA (reference sequence). The CDR3 contains 15 residues. In DNA, the CDR3 is TGCAGTGCTCCCAAGCGGGAGGGCCTAAAGGACGAGCAGTACTTC. This codes for CSAPKREGLKDEQYF.

The DNA for the CDR3 is TGCGCCAGCAGCTTGGCAACCCCTGGGGCCAACGTCCTGACTTTC. Residues: CASSLATPGANVLTF. V is TRBV5-1 and J is TRBJ2-6; D gene unclear. The CDR3 loop spans 15 amino acids. The V end lost 0 bases, the J end lost 2 bases, and 6 bases lay between the germline ends. CDR1 and CDR2 from the germline V gene are SGHRS and YFSETQ.

The J gene is TRBJ2-5, the V gene TRBV19; D is unresolved. The V end was cut by 6 bases, the J end by 6 bases, with 11 bases between. The CDR3 has 12 residues. CDR1 and CDR2 (germline): LNHDA, SQIVND (reference sequence). This CDR3 reads CASRGDRQTQYF. DNA of the CDR3: TGTGCCAGTAGAGGAGATCGGCAGACCCAGTACTTC.

For this clonotype: The junction shows a germline mismatch at one end, possibly a read error. The chain is built from TRBV19 and TRBJ2-1; no clear D gene. The CDR3 runs to 14 residues. CDR1 and CDR2 from the germline V gene are LNHDA and SQIVND (reference sequence). The CDR3 DNA reads TGTGCCAGTAGTATCCCCGACAATTACAATGAGCAGCTCTTT. It encodes CASSIPDNYNEQLF.

The CDR3 region has the DNA TGTGCCAGTAGCAATCGGGAGGGCGTCCGTTACAATGAGCAGTTCTTC. This codes for CASSNREGVRYNEQFF. V is TRBV19 and J is TRBJ2-1, with 8 bases identical to TRBD2. The trim removed 6 bases at V and 4 bases at J, leaving 11 bases unmatched. Germline loops: CDR1 LNHDA, CDR2 SQIVND (reference sequence). This CDR3 contains 16 residues. Filled out from reference TRBV19 and TRBJ2-1, the complete variable domain reads DGGITQSPKYLFRKEGQNVTLSCEQNLNHDAMYWYRQDPGQGLRLIYYSQIVNDFQKGDIAEGYSVSREKKESFPLTVTSAQKNPTAFYLCASSNREGVRYNEQFFGPGTRLTVL.

The chain uses TRBV6-6 and TRBJ1-2, with 7 nucleotides matching TRBD1. Germline V gene sequence: CDR1 MNHNY, CDR2 SVGAGI (reference sequence). CDR3 size: 14 residues. With V trimmed by 5 bases and J by 8 bases, 11 bases remained unmatched. The CDR3 is CASSRTGPLWGYTF. As DNA, the CDR3 is TGTGCCAGCAGTCGGACAGGTCCTCTATGGGGCTACACCTTC.

The rearrangement joins TRBV14 to TRBJ1-1, with D perhaps TRBD1 (6 bases). Looked up from germline, CDR1 is SGHDN and CDR2 is FVKESK. The CDR3 loop spans 12 amino acids. The CDR3 reads CAGPGHLTEAFF. CDR3 nucleotide sequence: TGTGCTGGACCGGGACACCTCACTGAAGCTTTCTTT.

This rearrangement joins TRBV20-1 to TRBJ2-5, with 9 positions matching TRBD2. Germline loops: CDR1 DFQATT, CDR2 SNEGSKA (reference sequence). Germline trimming cut 3 bases from V and 10 bases from J; bases unmatched to any gene: 15. This CDR3 has 15 amino acids. CDR3 bases: TGCAGTGCTAGGGTAGCTAGCGGGGCCACCTGGGTCCAGTACTTC. Amino acids: CSARVASGATWVQYF.